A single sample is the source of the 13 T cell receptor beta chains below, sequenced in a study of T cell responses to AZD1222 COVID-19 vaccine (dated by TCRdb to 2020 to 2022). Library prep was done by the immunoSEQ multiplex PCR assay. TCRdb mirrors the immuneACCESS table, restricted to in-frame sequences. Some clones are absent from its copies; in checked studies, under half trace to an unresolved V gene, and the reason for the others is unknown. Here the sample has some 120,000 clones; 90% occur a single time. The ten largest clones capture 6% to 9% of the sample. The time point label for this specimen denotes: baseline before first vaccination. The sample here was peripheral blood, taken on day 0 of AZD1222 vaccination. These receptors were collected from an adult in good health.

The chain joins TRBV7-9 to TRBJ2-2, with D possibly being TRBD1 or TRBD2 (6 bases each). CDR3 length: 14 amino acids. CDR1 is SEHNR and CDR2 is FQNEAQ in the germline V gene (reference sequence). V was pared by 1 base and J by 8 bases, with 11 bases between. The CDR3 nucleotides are TGTGCCAGCAGCTTAGAGCAGGGGACTGGGGAGCTGTTTTTT. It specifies CASSLEQGTGELFF.

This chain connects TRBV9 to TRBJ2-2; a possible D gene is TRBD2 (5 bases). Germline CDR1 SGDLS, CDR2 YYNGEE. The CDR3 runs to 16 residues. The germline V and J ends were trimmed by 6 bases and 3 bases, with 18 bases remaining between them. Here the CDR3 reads CASTLTELADTGELFF. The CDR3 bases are TGTGCCAGCACCCTAACCGAGCTAGCTGACACCGGGGAGCTGTTTTTT.

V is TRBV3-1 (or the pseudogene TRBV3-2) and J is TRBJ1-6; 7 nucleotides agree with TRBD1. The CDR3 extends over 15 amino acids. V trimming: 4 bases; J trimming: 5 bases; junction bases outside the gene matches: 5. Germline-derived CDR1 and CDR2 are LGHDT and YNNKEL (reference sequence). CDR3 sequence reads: CASSRSDRDNSPLHF. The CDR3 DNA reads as TGTGCCAGCAGCCGCTCAGACAGGGATAATTCACCCCTCCACTTT.

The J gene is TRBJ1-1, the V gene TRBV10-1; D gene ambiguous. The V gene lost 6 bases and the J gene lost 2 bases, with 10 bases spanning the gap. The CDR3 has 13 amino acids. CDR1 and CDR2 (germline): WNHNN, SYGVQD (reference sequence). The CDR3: CASSLTANTEAFF. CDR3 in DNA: TGCGCCAGCAGCCTCACAGCTAACACTGAAGCTTTCTTT.

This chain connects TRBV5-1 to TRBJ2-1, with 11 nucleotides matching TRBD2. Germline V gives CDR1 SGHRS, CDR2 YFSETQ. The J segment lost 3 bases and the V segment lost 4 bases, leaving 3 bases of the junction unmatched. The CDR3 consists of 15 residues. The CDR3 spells CASSPGLADYNEQFF. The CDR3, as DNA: TGCGCCAGCAGCCCGGGACTAGCGGACTACAATGAGCAGTTCTTC.

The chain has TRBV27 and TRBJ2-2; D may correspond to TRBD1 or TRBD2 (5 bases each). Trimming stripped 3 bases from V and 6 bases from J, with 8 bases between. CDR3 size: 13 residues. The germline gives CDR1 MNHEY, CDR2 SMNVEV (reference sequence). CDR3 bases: TGTGCCAGCAGTTTCGGGGACCCCGGGGAGCTGTTTTTT. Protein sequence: CASSFGDPGELFF.

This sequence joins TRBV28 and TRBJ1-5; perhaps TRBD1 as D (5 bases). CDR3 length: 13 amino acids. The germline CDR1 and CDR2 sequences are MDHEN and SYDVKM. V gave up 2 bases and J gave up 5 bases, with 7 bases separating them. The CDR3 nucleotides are TGTGCCAGCAGTTTAGGGGGGGATCAGCCCCAGCATTTT. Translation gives CASSLGGDQPQHF.

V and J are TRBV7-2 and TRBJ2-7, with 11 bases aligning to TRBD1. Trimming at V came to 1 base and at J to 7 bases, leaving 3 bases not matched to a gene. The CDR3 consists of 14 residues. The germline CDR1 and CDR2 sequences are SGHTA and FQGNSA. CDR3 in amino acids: CASSLGTGGAEQYF. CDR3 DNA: TGTGCCAGCAGCTTAGGGACAGGGGGCGCGGAGCAGTACTTC. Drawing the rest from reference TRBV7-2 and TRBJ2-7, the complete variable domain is GAGVSQSPSNKVTEKGKDVELRCDPISGHTALYWYRQSLGQGLEFLIYFQGNSAPDKSGLPSDRFSAERTGGSVSTLTIQRTQQEDSAVYLCASSLGTGGAEQYFGPGTRLTVT.

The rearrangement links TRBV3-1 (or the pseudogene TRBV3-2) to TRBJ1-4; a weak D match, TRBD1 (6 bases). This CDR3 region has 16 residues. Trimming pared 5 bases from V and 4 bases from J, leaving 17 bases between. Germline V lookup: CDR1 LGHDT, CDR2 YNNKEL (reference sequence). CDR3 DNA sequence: TGTGCCAGCAGCTCGCCGAAGACAGGATTTAATGAAAAACTGTTTTTT. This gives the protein CASSSPKTGFNEKLFF.

CDR3 residues: CASSQETPGANGYNEQFF. CDR3 coding DNA: TGCGCCAGCAGCCAAGAGACCCCAGGGGCGAACGGCTACAATGAGCAGTTCTTC. The chain joins TRBV4-1 to TRBJ2-1; possible D gene TRBD1, 6 bases. The V gene's germline CDR1 is MGHRA and CDR2 YSYEKL. V was trimmed by 0 bases and J by 3 bases, leaving 18 bases between them. This CDR3 comprises 18 residues.

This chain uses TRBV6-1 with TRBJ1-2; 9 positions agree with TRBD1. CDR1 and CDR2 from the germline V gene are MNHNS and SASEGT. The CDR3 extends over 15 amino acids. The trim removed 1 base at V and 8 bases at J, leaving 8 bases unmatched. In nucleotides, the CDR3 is TGTGCCAGCAGTGAAGTAGGGACAGGGAATCGCGGCTACACCTTC. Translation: CASSEVGTGNRGYTF.

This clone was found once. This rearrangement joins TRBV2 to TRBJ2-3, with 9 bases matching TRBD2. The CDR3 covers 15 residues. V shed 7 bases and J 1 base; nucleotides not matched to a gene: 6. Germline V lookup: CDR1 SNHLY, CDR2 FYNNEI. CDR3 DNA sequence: TGTGCCAGCACCGCCTTAGCGGGGGGCACAGATACGCAGTATTTT. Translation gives CASTALAGGTDTQYF. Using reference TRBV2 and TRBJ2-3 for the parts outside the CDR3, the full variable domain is EPEVTQTPSHQVTQMGQEVILRCVPISNHLYFYWYRQILGQKVEFLVSFYNNEISEKSEIFDDQFSVERPDGSNFTLKIRSTKLEDSAMYFCASTALAGGTDTQYFGPGTRLTVL.

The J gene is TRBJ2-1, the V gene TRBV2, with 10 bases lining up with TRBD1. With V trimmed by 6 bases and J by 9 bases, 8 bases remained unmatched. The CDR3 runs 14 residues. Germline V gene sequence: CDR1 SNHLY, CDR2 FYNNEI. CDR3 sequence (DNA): TGTGCCAGCAGGTACGGGACAGGGGATGGTGAGCAGTTCTTC. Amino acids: CASRYGTGDGEQFF.